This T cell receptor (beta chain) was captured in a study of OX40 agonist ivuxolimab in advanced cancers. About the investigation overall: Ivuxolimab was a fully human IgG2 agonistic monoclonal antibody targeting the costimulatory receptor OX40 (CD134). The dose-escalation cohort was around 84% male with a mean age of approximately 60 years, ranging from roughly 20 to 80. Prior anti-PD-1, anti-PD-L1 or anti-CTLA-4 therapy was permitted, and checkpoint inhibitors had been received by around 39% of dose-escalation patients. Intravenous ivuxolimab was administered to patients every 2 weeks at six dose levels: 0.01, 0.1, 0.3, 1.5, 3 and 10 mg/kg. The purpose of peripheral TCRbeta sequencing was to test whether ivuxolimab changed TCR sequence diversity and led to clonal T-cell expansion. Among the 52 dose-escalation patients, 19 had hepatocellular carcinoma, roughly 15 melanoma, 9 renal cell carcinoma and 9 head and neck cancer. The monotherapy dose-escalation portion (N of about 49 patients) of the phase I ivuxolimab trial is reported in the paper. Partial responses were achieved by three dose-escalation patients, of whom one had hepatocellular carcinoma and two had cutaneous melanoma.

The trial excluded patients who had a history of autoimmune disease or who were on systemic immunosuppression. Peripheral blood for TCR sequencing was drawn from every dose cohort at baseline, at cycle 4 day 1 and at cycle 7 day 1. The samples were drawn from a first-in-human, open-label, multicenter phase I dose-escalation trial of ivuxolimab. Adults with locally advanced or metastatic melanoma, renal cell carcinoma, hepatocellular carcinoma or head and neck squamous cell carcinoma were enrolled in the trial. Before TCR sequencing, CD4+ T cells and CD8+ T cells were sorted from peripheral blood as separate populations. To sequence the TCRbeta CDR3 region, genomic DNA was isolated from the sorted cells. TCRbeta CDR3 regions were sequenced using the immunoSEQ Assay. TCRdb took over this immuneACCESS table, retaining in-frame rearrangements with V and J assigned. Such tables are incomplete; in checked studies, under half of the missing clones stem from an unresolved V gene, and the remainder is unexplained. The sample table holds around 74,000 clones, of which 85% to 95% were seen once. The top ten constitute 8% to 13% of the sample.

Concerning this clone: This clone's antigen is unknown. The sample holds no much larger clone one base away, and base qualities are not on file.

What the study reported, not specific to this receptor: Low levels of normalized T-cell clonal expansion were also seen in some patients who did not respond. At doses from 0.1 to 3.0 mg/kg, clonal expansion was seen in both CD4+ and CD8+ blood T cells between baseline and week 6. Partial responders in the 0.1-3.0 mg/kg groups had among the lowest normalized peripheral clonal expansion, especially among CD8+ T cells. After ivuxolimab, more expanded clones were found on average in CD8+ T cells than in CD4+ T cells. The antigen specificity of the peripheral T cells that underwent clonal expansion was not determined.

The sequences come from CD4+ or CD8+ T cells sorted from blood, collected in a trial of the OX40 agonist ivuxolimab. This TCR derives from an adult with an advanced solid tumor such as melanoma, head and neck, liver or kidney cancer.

The CDR3 reads as follows: CASSLAWASLRDSNQPQHF. The nucleotide sequence reads as follows: TGTGCCAGCAGCTTGGCCTGGGCATCCCTAAGGGATAGCAATCAGCCCCAGCATTTT. The rearranged segments are TRBV5-5 and TRBJ1-5; the D gene identity is not certain. CDR1 SGHKS and CDR2 YYEKEE were looked up in the germline V gene (reference sequence). The junction carries 19 bases between V and J, which are trimmed by 0 bases and 0 bases respectively. From cysteine to phenylalanine, the CDR3 is 19 amino acids long. Just CDR3 DNA is preserved here, 57 bases in frame from base 1. Here the CDR3 is joined to the reference TRBV5-5 and TRBJ1-5 genes, and the full variable domain is: DAGVTQSPTHLIKTRGQQVTLRCSPISGHKSVSWYQQVLGQGPQFIFQYYEKEERGRGNFPDRFSARQFPNYSSELNVNALLLGDSALYLCASSLAWASLRDSNQPQHFGDGTRLSIL.